Listed below are T cell receptor beta chains from one sample, sequenced in a study of CD8+ T cells in alopecia areata. TCRdb keeps only in-frame clones here, not all; method: immunoSEQ multiplex PCR. Among 100,000 to 150,000 clones, 45% to 50% were seen once, and the ten largest hold roughly a tenth. Source material: NKG2D-low CD8+ T cells sorted from blood. Source of these receptors: a human donor with alopecia areata. Each CDR3 is given with its conserved first and last residue. The D gene is left open where the match is weak. Clone sizes are given selectively: once, few, many, or a class where the clone is expanded.

J	size	D	V	CDR3	DNA
TRBJ2-3	few	.	TRBV28	CASSPHGTRTDTQYF	TGTGCCAGCAGTCCCCACGGGACCCGCACAGATACGCAGTATTTT
TRBJ2-5	few	.	TRBV29-1	CSVEKLEETQYF	TGCAGCGTTGAAAAATTGGAAGAGACCCAGTACTTC
TRBJ2-5	.	TRBD2	TRBV7-9	CASSAAAGGETQYF	TGTGCCAGCAGCGCCGCAGCGGGGGGAGAGACCCAGTACTTC
TRBJ2-7	.	.	TRBV20-1	CSATLDGEQYF	TGCAGTGCTACGCTGGATGGAGAGCAGTACTTC
TRBJ2-7	.	.	TRBV29-1	CSIPGGPYEQYF	TGCAGCATCCCCGGGGGCCCCTACGAGCAGTACTTC
TRBJ2-3	few	TRBD2	TRBV18	CASSGREQDTQYF	TGTGCCAGCTCAGGGCGGGAGCAAGATACGCAGTATTTT
TRBJ2-3	.	.	TRBV28	CASSLGGSTDTQYF	TGTGCCAGCAGTTTGGGCGGTTCCACAGATACGCAGTATTTT
TRBJ2-7	.	.	TRBV29-1	CSVEDPDSYEQYF	TGCAGCGTTGAAGATCCGGACTCCTACGAGCAGTACTTC
TRBJ2-3	.	.	TRBV18	CASSPKERTDTQYF	TGTGCCAGCTCACCTAAGGAACGCACAGATACGCAGTATTTT
TRBJ2-2	few	TRBD1	TRBV19	CATGQGNTGELFF	TGTGCCACGGGACAGGGGAACACCGGGGAGCTGTTTTTT
TRBJ1-2	.	.	TRBV29-1	CSVATTENYGYTF	TGCAGCGTTGCTACAACAGAGAACTATGGCTACACCTTC
TRBJ2-1	.	.	TRBV6-5	CASSYGGNEQFF	TGTGCCAGCAGTTATGGAGGCAATGAGCAGTTCTTC
TRBJ2-1	.	.	TRBV29-1	CSVVINRGGAYNEQFF	TGCAGCGTTGTCATCAACAGGGGGGGCGCCTACAATGAGCAGTTCTTC
TRBJ2-6	.	.	TRBV29-1	CSVEEFAAGANVLTF	TGCAGCGTTGAAGAGTTTGCGGCTGGGGCCAACGTCCTGACTTTC
TRBJ2-1	.	TRBD2	TRBV30	CACSSGVTYNEQFF	TGTGCCTGCTCTAGCGGGGTTACCTACAATGAGCAGTTCTTC
TRBJ2-1	.	.	TRBV5-6	CASIHGGYNEQFF	TGTGCCAGCATTCACGGGGGCTACAATGAGCAGTTCTTC
TRBJ1-1	few	TRBD1	TRBV28	CASLTRDRGPLGTEAFF	TGTGCCAGCCTGACAAGGGACAGGGGGCCTTTAGGGACTGAAGCTTTCTTT
TRBJ2-1	.	.	TRBV30	CAWSVVDNEQFF	TGTGCCTGGAGTGTAGTGGACAATGAGCAGTTCTTC
TRBJ2-5	few	.	TRBV19	CASSGNLKTQYF	TGTGCCAGTAGTGGGAATCTGAAGACCCAGTACTTC
TRBJ2-5	.	TRBD1	TRBV4-1	CASSLEGTDQETQYF	TGCGCCAGCAGCCTAGAAGGGACAGACCAAGAGACCCAGTACTTC
TRBJ2-1	few	TRBD1	TRBV18	CASSPQGQGFRNEQFF	TGTGCCAGCTCACCACAAGGACAGGGGTTTCGCAATGAGCAGTTCTTC
TRBJ2-7	.	TRBD2	TRBV27	CASRGGSYEQYF	TGTGCCAGCAGGGGCGGGAGCTACGAGCAGTACTTC
TRBJ1-5	.	.	TRBV21-1	CASSKEGTINQPQHF	TGTGCCAGCAGCAAAGAGGGGACAATCAATCAGCCCCAGCATTTT
TRBJ2-1	.	TRBD2	TRBV30	CAWSRPPGTSPYNEQFF	TGTGCCTGGAGCCGGCCACCCGGGACTAGTCCCTACAATGAGCAGTTCTTC
TRBJ2-6	.	TRBD1	TRBV4-1	CASSQVQGAGGANVLTF	TGCGCCAGCAGCCAAGTTCAGGGGGCAGGTGGGGCCAACGTCCTGACTTTC
TRBJ2-2	few	.	TRBV29-1	CSVQGATGELFF	TGCAGCGTCCAGGGTGCCACCGGGGAGCTGTTTTTT
TRBJ2-5	few	TRBD1	TRBV29-1	CSVADRGGETQYF	TGCAGCGTCGCGGACAGGGGGGGAGAGACCCAGTACTTC
TRBJ2-5	few	TRBD1	TRBV14	CASSQDVGTAQETQYF	TGTGCCAGCAGCCAAGATGTTGGGACAGCACAAGAGACCCAGTACTTC
TRBJ2-2	few	.	TRBV7-9	CASSSGTGELFF	TGTGCCAGCAGCTCCGGGACCGGGGAGCTGTTTTTT
TRBJ2-1	.	.	TRBV7-2	CASSPSSQFEQFF	TGTGCCAGCAGCCCAAGTTCTCAGTTTGAGCAGTTCTTC
TRBJ2-1	.	.	TRBV29-1	CSVSVWVDNEQFF	TGCAGCGTTTCGGTCTGGGTTGACAATGAGCAGTTCTTC
TRBJ2-3	.	.	TRBV2	CASSEEDSYTQYF	TGTGCCAGCAGTGAAGAGGACAGTTATACGCAGTATTTT
TRBJ2-7	.	.	TRBV30	CAWSVWATGYEQYF	TGTGCCTGGAGTGTATGGGCGACAGGTTACGAGCAGTACTTC
TRBJ2-4	.	.	TRBV7-6	CASSPKTSSAKNIQYF	TGTGCCAGCAGCCCCAAAACTAGCTCCGCCAAAAACATTCAGTACTTC
TRBJ2-1	.	.	TRBV29-1	CSADEGRSSYNEQFF	TGCAGCGCCGACGAGGGGCGAAGCTCCTACAATGAGCAGTTCTTC
TRBJ1-2	.	.	TRBV6-5	CASSAGEHGGYTF	TGTGCCAGCAGTGCAGGGGAGCACGGGGGCTACACCTTC
TRBJ2-7	few	.	TRBV29-1	CSVEDSLVDEQYF	TGCAGCGTTGAGGATTCGCTTGTGGACGAGCAGTACTTC
TRBJ1-1	few	.	TRBV4-3	CASSHKGHENEAFF	TGCGCCAGCAGCCACAAGGGACACGAGAATGAAGCTTTCTTT
TRBJ2-7	once	.	TRBV30	CAWSRGRGIRSYEQYF	TGTGCCTGGAGTAGGGGACGCGGTATTAGGTCCTACGAGCAGTACTTC
TRBJ2-2	.	.	TRBV29-1	CSVEVFGELFF	TGCAGCGTTGAAGTATTCGGGGAGCTGTTTTTT
TRBJ2-4	.	.	TRBV5-8	CASSRRSEYF	TGTGCCAGCAGCCGCAGGAGTGAGTACTTC
TRBJ1-2	.	.	TRBV29-1	CSVAYLEYGYTF	TGCAGCGTTGCCTACCTTGAGTATGGCTACACCTTC
TRBJ2-5	once	.	TRBV2	CASSNWVGETQYF	TGTGCCAGCTCAAATTGGGTTGGAGAGACCCAGTACTTC
TRBJ2-1	.	.	TRBV2	CASTEGEDEQFF	TGTGCCAGCACGGAGGGAGAAGATGAGCAGTTCTTC
TRBJ2-5	few	.	TRBV11-2	CASSLVFHFQETQYF	TGTGCCAGCAGCTTAGTATTCCACTTCCAAGAGACCCAGTACTTC
TRBJ2-3	.	.	TRBV18	CASSPRGELSTDTQYF	TGTGCCAGCTCACCAAGGGGCGAATTAAGCACAGATACGCAGTATTTT
TRBJ2-7	few	.	TRBV7-8	CASTGGDYEQYF	TGTGCCAGCACCGGAGGAGACTACGAGCAGTACTTC
TRBJ2-1	.	.	TRBV27	CASSLVGPRYNEQFF	TGTGCCAGCAGTTTAGTGGGGCCACGCTACAATGAGCAGTTCTTC
TRBJ2-2	.	.	TRBV6-1	CASRQGVDTGELFF	TGTGCCAGCAGGCAGGGAGTGGACACCGGGGAGCTGTTTTTT
TRBJ2-7	few	.	TRBV29-1	CSVEDWGDRPYEQYF	TGCAGCGTTGAAGATTGGGGGGACAGACCATACGAGCAGTACTTC
TRBJ2-7	.	TRBD2	TRBV9	CASSGGLAGVEEQYF	TGTGCCAGCAGCGGAGGACTAGCGGGAGTTGAAGAGCAGTACTTC
TRBJ2-1	few	.	TRBV10-3	CAISELGTEQFF	TGTGCCATCAGTGAGTTAGGGACTGAGCAGTTCTTC
TRBJ2-7	few	.	TRBV7-9	CASSLASTGYEQYF	TGTGCCAGCAGCTTAGCCTCGACAGGCTACGAGCAGTACTTC
TRBJ2-2	.	.	TRBV29-1	CSVQDGGEGELFF	TGCAGCGTTCAGGACGGCGGTGAAGGGGAGCTGTTTTTT